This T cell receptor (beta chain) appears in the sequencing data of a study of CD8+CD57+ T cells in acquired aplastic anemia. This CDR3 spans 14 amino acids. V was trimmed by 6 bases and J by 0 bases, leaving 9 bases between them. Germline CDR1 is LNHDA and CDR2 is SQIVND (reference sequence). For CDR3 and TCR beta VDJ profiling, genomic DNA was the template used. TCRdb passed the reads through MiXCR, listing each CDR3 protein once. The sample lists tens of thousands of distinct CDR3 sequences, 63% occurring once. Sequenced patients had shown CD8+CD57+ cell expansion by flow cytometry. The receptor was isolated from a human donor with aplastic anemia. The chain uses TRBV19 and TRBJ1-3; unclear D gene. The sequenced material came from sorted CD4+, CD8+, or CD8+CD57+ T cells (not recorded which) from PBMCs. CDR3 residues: CASRAPSSGNTIYF. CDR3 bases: TGTGCCAGTAGGGCACCTAGCTCTGGAAACACCATATATTTT.